This TCR beta chain derives from a study of shared clonotypes between healthy human individuals. Study overall: The composition of the donors was a couple of women and a few men aged 18 to 49. Three plates were used per donor for CD4 naive, three for CD4 memory, two for CD8 naive and one for CD8 memory. General study results and limits: Some clonotypes were shared by all four sorted-subset donors, while others were not shared. The non-shared ones had lower generation probabilities than the shared ones.

This table comes from immunoSEQ multiplex PCR, and its TCRdb copy is limited to in-frame clones, with some not included. The sample has 2 million to 2.5 million clones, approximately 93% seen once. Turning to this clone: Antigen specificity is unknown.

In germline, CDR1 is SNHLY, CDR2 FYNNEI. J lost 8 bases, V lost 6 bases, and 8 bases had no gene match. The CDR3 sequence is 14 residues long. The source is a man between 18 and 29 years old in good health. Some clones in this sample may be carry-over from other donors' samples. Sequencing was done on a sample of naive CD4+ T cells from PBMCs. As to subset: CD45RA+ positively selected. The V call is TRBV2, the J call TRBJ2-2, with 8 bases matching TRBD1. In DNA, the CDR3 is TGTGCCAGCAGCCCTCGGACAGGGACTGGGGAGCTGTTTTTT. It encodes CASSPRTGTGELFF. Supplemented by reference TRBV2 and TRBJ2-2, the full variable domain reads EPEVTQTPSHQVTQMGQEVILRCVPISNHLYFYWYRQILGQKVEFLVSFYNNEISEKSEIFDDQFSVERPDGSNFTLKIRSTKLEDSAMYFCASSPRTGTGELFFGEGSRLTVL.